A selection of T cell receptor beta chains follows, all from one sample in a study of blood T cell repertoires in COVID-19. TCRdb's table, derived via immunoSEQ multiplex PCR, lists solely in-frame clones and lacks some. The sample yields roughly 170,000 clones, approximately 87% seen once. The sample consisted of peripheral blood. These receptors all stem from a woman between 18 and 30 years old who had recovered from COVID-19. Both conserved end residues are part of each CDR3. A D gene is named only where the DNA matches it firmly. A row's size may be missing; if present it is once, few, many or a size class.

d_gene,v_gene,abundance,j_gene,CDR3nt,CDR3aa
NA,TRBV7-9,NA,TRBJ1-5,TGTGCCAGCAGCCCCCGCTATTATAGCAATCAGCCCCAGCATTTT,CASSPRYYSNQPQHF
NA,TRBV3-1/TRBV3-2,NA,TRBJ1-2,TGTGCCAGCAGCCGGAGAGAGTATGGCTACACCTTC,CASSRREYGYTF
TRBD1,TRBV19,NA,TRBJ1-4,TGTGCCAGTAGTATGGAACAGGGGGTAAATGAAAAACTGTTTTTT,CASSMEQGVNEKLFF
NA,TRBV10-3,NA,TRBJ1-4,TGTGCCACAGGGGACCTTAATGAAAAACTGTTTTTT,CATGDLNEKLFF
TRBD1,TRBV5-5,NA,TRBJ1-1,TGTGCCAGCAGCGGCCAGGGGGACACTGAAGCTTTCTTT,CASSGQGDTEAFF
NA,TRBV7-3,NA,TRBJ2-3,TGTGCCAGCAGCTTAGCCGGAGGGGCAGATACGCAGTATTTT,CASSLAGGADTQYF
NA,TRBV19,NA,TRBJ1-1,TGTGCCAGTAGTATTGAGGCAGCGAGGAGGGGCACTGAAGCTTTCTTT,CASSIEAARRGTEAFF
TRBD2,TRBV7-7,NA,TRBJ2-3,TGTGCTAGCAGCTTGGGACTAGCGGGAGGGCCAGATACGCAGTATTTT,CASSLGLAGGPDTQYF
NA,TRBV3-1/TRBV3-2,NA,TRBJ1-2,TGTGCCAGCAGCCAAGCCGACACCAACTATGGCTACACCTTC,CASSQADTNYGYTF
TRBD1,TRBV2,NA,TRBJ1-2,TGTGCCAGCAGGGGGACAGGGGGCGACTATGGCTACACCTTC,CASRGTGGDYGYTF
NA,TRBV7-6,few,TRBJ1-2,TGTGCCAGCAGCTTAGCTGGGCAGGATTACTATGGCTACACCTTC,CASSLAGQDYYGYTF
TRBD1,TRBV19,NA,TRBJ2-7,TGTGCCAGTAGTGCTCGACAGGGGGCTAGGTTTCGCGAGCAGTACTTC,CASSARQGARFREQYF
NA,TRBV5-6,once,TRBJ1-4,TGTGCCAGCAGCTTGGGAGGCGCCAATAGAAAACTGTTTTTT,CASSLGGANRKLFF
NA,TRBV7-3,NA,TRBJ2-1,TGTGCCAGCAGCTTACGGGGGACGGGGCCTAATGAGCAGTTCTTC,CASSLRGTGPNEQFF
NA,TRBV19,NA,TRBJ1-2,TGTGCCAGTAGTAGGAGGGGAAGCACCCACTTCTATGGCTACACCTTC,CASSRRGSTHFYGYTF
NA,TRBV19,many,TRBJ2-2,TGTGCCAGTAGTATCGAGATAGCGAACGGGGAGCTGTTTTTT,CASSIEIANGELFF
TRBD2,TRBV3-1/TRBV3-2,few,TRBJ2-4,TGTGCCAGCAGCCAATGGCTGACTAGCGGGAGTCAAAACATTCAGTACTTC,CASSQWLTSGSQNIQYF
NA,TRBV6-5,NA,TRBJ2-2,TGTGCCAGCAGTTCCCCTAACGCGAACACCGGGGAGCTGTTTTTT,CASSSPNANTGELFF
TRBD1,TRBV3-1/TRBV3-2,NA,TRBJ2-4,TGTGCCAGCAGCCAAGTCACACAGGGGGTCAGACTAGCCAAAAACATTCAGTACTTC,CASSQVTQGVRLAKNIQYF
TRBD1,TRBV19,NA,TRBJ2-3,TGTGCCACTAGACAGGGAAGAGATACGCAGTATTTT,CATRQGRDTQYF
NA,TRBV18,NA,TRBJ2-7,TGTGCCAGCTCACCACAGCTCACGGACGAGCAGTACTTC,CASSPQLTDEQYF
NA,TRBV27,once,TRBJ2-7,TGTGCCAGCAGTTTACAGGACTCCTACGAGCAGTACTTC,CASSLQDSYEQYF
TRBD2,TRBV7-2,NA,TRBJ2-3,TGTGCCAGCAGCTCGCGACTAGCGGGACTCCCTAGCACAGATACGCAGTATTTT,CASSSRLAGLPSTDTQYF
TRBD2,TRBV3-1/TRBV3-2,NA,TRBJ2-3,TGTGCCAGCAGCCAAGGGCGTCTAGCGGGGCAGGCAGATACGCAGTATTTT,CASSQGRLAGQADTQYF
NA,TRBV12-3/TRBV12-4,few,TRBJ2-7,TGTGCCAGCAGTACCGGGTACGAGCAGTACTTC,CASSTGYEQYF
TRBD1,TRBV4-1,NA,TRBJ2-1,TGCGCCAGCAGCCTAAGAGGCGGACAGGTAATTGAGCAGTTCTTC,CASSLRGGQVIEQFF
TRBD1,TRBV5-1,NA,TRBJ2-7,TGCGCCAGCAGCTATGGGACAGTCTTCTCCTACGAGCAGTACTTC,CASSYGTVFSYEQYF
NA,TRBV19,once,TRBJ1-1,TGTGCCAGCAAACCTACCAGGACAGTTCACACTGAAGCTTTCTTT,CASKPTRTVHTEAFF
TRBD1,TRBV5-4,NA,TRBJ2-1,TGTGCCAGCAGCCCGACAGGGGTGAGTGAGCAGTTCTTC,CASSPTGVSEQFF
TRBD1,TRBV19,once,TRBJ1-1,TGTGCCAGTAGTGTTCGGGACAGGGGGAGTGAAGCTTTCTTT,CASSVRDRGSEAFF
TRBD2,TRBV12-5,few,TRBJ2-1,TGTGCTAGTGGTCCGGGACTAGGGAACAATGAGCAGTTCTTC,CASGPGLGNNEQFF
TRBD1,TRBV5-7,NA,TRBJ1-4,TGTGCCAGCAGCTTGGGGAGGGGGCACCAAGAAAAACTGTTTTTT,CASSLGRGHQEKLFF
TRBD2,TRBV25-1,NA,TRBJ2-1,TGTGCCAGCAGTGAATGGAGCGGGGCGGGAAATGAGCAGTTCTTC,CASSEWSGAGNEQFF
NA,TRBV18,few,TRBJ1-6,TGTGCCAGCTCACCAGGGCGGGATAATTCACCCCTCCACTTT,CASSPGRDNSPLHF
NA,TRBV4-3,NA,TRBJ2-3,TGCGCCAGCAGCCAACTAACGGTTGCGGGGGCATATCAGTCTCTCACAGATACGCAGTATTTT,CASSQLTVAGAYQSLTDTQYF
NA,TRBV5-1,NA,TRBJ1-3,TGCGCCAGCAGCTTGGGCGGAGGCTCTGGAAACACCATATATTTT,CASSLGGGSGNTIYF
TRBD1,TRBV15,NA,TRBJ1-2,TGTGCCACCAGCAGAGGTAGACAGGGAGGTGGCTACACCTTC,CATSRGRQGGGYTF
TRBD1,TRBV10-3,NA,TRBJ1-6,TGTGCCATCAGAGGACAGGGGGGCAATTCACCCCTCCACTTT,CAIRGQGGNSPLHF
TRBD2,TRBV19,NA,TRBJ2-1,TGTGCCAGTAGACCAGCGGGAGTGGGGAACAATGAGCAGTTCTTC,CASRPAGVGNNEQFF
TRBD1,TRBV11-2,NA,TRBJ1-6,TGTGCCAGCAGCATCCGGACCGGGACAGGGGATTCACCCCTCCACTTT,CASSIRTGTGDSPLHF
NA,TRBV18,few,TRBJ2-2,TGTGCCAGCTCCCCCAGGGGACCTAACACCGGGGAGCTGTTTTTT,CASSPRGPNTGELFF
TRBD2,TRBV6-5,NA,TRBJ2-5,TGTGCCAGCAGTTACGGGACTAGCGGGATGGAGGAGACCCAGTACTTC,CASSYGTSGMEETQYF
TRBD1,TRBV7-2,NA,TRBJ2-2,TGTGCCAGCAGTTCTCCGACAGGGGGCCACGGGGAGCTGTTTTTT,CASSSPTGGHGELFF
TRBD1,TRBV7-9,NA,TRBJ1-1,TGTGCCAGCAGCTCACAGGGGTCCAACACTGAAGCTTTCTTT,CASSSQGSNTEAFF
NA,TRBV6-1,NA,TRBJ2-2,TGTGCCACCCAAAGGGGGGGGTCGAACACCGGGGAGCTGTTTTTT,CATQRGGSNTGELFF
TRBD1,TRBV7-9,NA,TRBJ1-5,TGTGCCAGCAGCAAAGACAGGGGAAGGAGGCAGCCCCAGCATTTT,CASSKDRGRRQPQHF
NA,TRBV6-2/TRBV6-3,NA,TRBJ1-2,TGTGCCAGCAGTTACTCGATGGGAGCAGGGGACTATGGCTACACCTTC,CASSYSMGAGDYGYTF
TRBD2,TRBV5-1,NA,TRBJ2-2,TGCGCCAGCAGCGCACCTCGAGGTAGCGGGGGTAACACCGGGGAGCTGTTTTTT,CASSAPRGSGGNTGELFF
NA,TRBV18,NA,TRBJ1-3,TGTGCCAGCTCACCATCAGGGCTGCCTGGAAACACCATATATTTT,CASSPSGLPGNTIYF
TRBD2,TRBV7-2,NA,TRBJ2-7,TGTGCCAGCAGCCCCGGGCTAGCGGGGGAATCGGGGAACGAGCAGTACTTC,CASSPGLAGESGNEQYF
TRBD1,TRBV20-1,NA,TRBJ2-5,TGCAGTGCTAGTCTATCTGGACAGGGGATCTTTCGCGAGACCCAGTACTTC,CSASLSGQGIFRETQYF
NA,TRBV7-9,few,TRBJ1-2,TGTGCCAGCAGCGAGGTGCGGGGGGACTATGGCTACACCTTC,CASSEVRGDYGYTF
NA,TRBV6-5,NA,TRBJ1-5,TGTGCCAGCAGTCGGGGGGTTCCAAATCAGCCCCAGCATTTT,CASSRGVPNQPQHF
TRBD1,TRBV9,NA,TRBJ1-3,TGTGCCAGCAGCGTAACCGGGACAGAGGGAAACACCATATATTTT,CASSVTGTEGNTIYF
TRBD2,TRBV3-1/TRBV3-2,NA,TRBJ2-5,TGTGCCAGCAGCCAAGAATGGCTAGCGGGAGGTGAGACCCAGTACTTC,CASSQEWLAGGETQYF